This TCR beta chain derives from a study of T cells in Graves' hyperthyroidism and ophthalmopathy (dated by TCRdb to about 2019). For context, the study as a whole: Peripheral blood samples were taken at initial diagnosis, before any treatment was given. To identify distinguishing TCR V-J signatures, a discovery cohort of about 95 patients was used, comprising fewer than 45 with Graves' ophthalmopathy and approximately 57 with stable Graves' hyperthyroidism. In more than 5 Graves' hyperthyroidism patients, the study also compared T-cell repertoires from thyroid tissue with T-cell repertoires from blood. TCR Vbeta CDR3 sequencing of 120 to 150 peripheral blood samples (roughly 43 ophthalmopathy, some 75 hyperthyroidism and some 17 progressor patients) is reported in the paper. Once sampling was done, hyperthyroidism patients were given methimazole at a starting dose of 30 mg daily, whereas ophthalmopathy patients were given high-dose intravenous methylprednisolone. Prospective prediction of ophthalmopathy was tested in an independent validation cohort of 18 to 20 hyperthyroidism patients and around 16 patients who later progressed to ophthalmopathy. The roughly 90 discovery patients were divided at random into training and test sets in a 7:3 ratio.

The TCR beta CDR3 regions were amplified from RNA transcripts. The TCR CDR3 was subjected to a first round of RT-PCR using the HTBI primer set and the Qiagen OneStep RT-PCR kit. A second multiplex PCR round built the libraries, followed by size selection and purification. Sequencing of the libraries was done on an Illumina HiSeq2000 using paired-end 100 bp reads. Per the source publication's procedure: SOAPnuke was used to process the raw data, removing reads that contained adapters or uncalled bases, had a mean Phred below 15, or lacked an exact match to the constant primer or identifier. High-quality paired reads were merged with COPE v1.2.5, and unique nucleotide sequences were defined as clonotypes. MiTCR v1.1 was used to align clonotypes to the IMGT TRBV, TRBD and TRBJ reference segments. The analysis included only V-J combinations with a frequency above 0.0001, which together covered around 99% of the repertoires. The TCS score was defined as F50 (clonal expansion) divided by E x V (chaos), with BLOSUM62-based TCRdist calculated between CDR3 peptides within each V-J. Welch's t-statistics and random forest reduced roughly 540 V-J features to some 14, which were used in a naive Bayes classifier (R e1071). In TCRdb, the public reads were trimmed at Q25 with fastp and aligned with MiXCR, with productive beta chains retained. Entries that share a CDR3 protein sequence are merged under the most common genes and DNA. The V and J calls and clone size come from TCRdb's table, not from the authors' own analysis. The sample table contains some 580,000 distinct CDR3 sequences; only one count was recorded for around 15% of them. The top ten clonotypes cover roughly 3.3% of the sample.

The study at large found these results: In cross-validation, a model built on a 13 V-J signature told ophthalmopathy apart from stable hyperthyroidism with under 90% sensitivity and around 81% specificity, and in testing the same model reached 80%/75%. Sample size was not statistically predetermined, and investigators were not blinded to group allocation. Blood samples also contained most of the expanded thyroid clonotypes (frequency above 0.001), which suggests that blood repertoires may reflect thyroid immune responses. In validation, the model predicted progression to ophthalmopathy a median of around 6.5 months before onset, with over 55% sensitivity and roughly 72% specificity.

Details on this clonotype: Its cognate antigen has yet to be identified. Possible read error: a much larger clone is one base away.

Ophthalmopathy patients had moderately to severely active disease, with a Clinical Activity Score of 3 or more, a NOSPECS grade of 4 or more, and a disease duration of less than 3 months. The study excluded patients with uncontrolled infections, other autoimmune diseases, pregnancy or lactation. Diagnoses were established on the basis of clinical symptoms, serum thyroxine and TRAb, thyroid ultrasound, and orbital computed tomography. PBMCs were isolated from 8 to 10 ml of fresh peripheral blood by Ficoll-Paque density gradient centrifugation. Total RNA was extracted using Trizol reagent, and RNA quality was assessed on an Agilent 2100 Bioanalyzer. The sequenced sample consisted of blood. The sequence was collected from a woman between 40 and 55 years old with Graves' ophthalmopathy.

The CDR3 reads CASSLRRQVTDTQYF. The nucleotide sequence is TGTGCCAGCAGCTTAAGGAGGCAGGTCACAGATACGCAGTATTTT. Recombination linked TRBV7-2 to TRBJ2-3; the D region possibly corresponds to TRBD2 (5 bases align). According to the germline V gene, CDR1 reads SGHTA and CDR2 reads FQGNSA. The CDR3 sequence holds 15 residues, the cysteine and phenylalanine included. Kept here is only the CDR3 DNA, which spans 45 bases and is read in frame from base 1. V is cut by 2 bases and J by 2 bases, and the space between the germline ends is 11 bases.